The rows below give T cell receptor beta chains drawn from one sample of a study of T cell responses to AZD1222 COVID-19 vaccine. TCRdb's table, derived via immunoSEQ multiplex PCR, lists solely in-frame clones and lacks some. The data contain approximately 69,000 clones, over 65% of them singletons. The sample here was peripheral blood, taken 28 days after the second AZD1222 dose. These receptors were taken from an adult who received the AZD1222 COVID-19 vaccine. The CDR3 runs from the conserved cysteine through the conserved F or W. The D gene is left open where the match is weak. Not every row has a clone size; where given, it reads once, few, many or a size class.

CDR3 length	clone size	D gene	V gene	J gene	CDR3 DNA	CDR3 protein
15	.	TRBD1	TRBV5-6	TRBJ2-7	TGTGCCAGCAGCTTACCGGGACAGGGTTTTTCCGAGCAGTACTTC	CASSLPGQGFSEQYF
14	.	.	TRBV12-2	TRBJ2-7	TGTGCAAGTCGCTTAGTAGCGTATGGGTACGAGCAGTACTTC	CASRLVAYGYEQYF
11	.	.	TRBV30	TRBJ1-1	TGTGCCCTCGGAGACGGTACTGAAGCTTTCTTT	CALGDGTEAFF
15	.	TRBD1	TRBV19	TRBJ2-5	TGTGCCAGTGGCGCAGGGGGCAGGGGAGAAGAGACCCAGTACTTC	CASGAGGRGEETQYF
13	.	.	TRBV6-4	TRBJ1-1	TGTGCCAGCAGTGACCACCCGAACACTGAAGCTTTCTTT	CASSDHPNTEAFF
16	.	.	TRBV6-5	TRBJ1-2	TGTGCCAGCAGTTACTCGATCACAGGGCAAAGGGCTGGCTACACCTTC	CASSYSITGQRAGYTF
14	.	.	TRBV4-1	TRBJ2-6	TGCGCCAGCAGCCAAGATCTCGGGGGAATGGTCCTGACTTTC	CASSQDLGGMVLTF
14	.	.	TRBV11-2	TRBJ1-2	TGTGCCAGCAGCTTAGTGGAGGATGACTATGGCTACACCTTC	CASSLVEDDYGYTF
12	.	.	TRBV14	TRBJ1-2	TGTGCCAGCAGCCAAGATTCGAATGGCTACACCTTC	CASSQDSNGYTF
12	.	.	TRBV7-2	TRBJ1-1	.	CASSFLWDEAFF
16	.	TRBD2	TRBV5-1	TRBJ2-2	TGCGCCAGCAGCTTGGTAGCGGGAGTTAACACCGGGGAGCTGTTTTTT	CASSLVAGVNTGELFF
17	.	.	TRBV18	TRBJ1-2	TGTGCCAGCTCACCATCGAAGGCAGGGGATGGAAACTATGGCTACACCTTC	CASSPSKAGDGNYGYTF
14	once	.	TRBV19	TRBJ1-2	TGTGCCAGTAGTATTATGAGAAGAGGGACTGGCTACACCTTC	CASSIMRRGTGYTF
13	.	.	TRBV10-3	TRBJ1-1	TGTGCCATCACTGCCACTGAATACACTGAAGCTTTCTTT	CAITATEYTEAFF
12	.	.	TRBV29-1	TRBJ1-2	TGCAGCGCTCAGCTTTCGGTGGATGGCTACACCTTC	CSAQLSVDGYTF
14	few	.	TRBV2	TRBJ2-7	TGTGCCAGCAGAGCTACCGGGACCGCCGCCGAGCAGTACTTC	CASRATGTAAEQYF
13	.	.	TRBV7-3	TRBJ2-3	TGTGCCAGCAGGGCGGGGAGCACAGATACGCAGTATTTT	CASRAGSTDTQYF
14	.	.	TRBV27	TRBJ2-7	TGTGCCAGCAGCGCGGGGTACAACTCCTACGAGCAGTACTTC	CASSAGYNSYEQYF
13	few	.	TRBV19	TRBJ2-2	TGTGCCAGTAGTATAGAGGGCACCGGGGAGCTGTTTTTT	CASSIEGTGELFF
14	few	.	TRBV19	TRBJ1-6	TGTGCCAGTAGTATTTTGTCCAGAAATTCACCCCTCCACTTT	CASSILSRNSPLHF
15	.	.	TRBV13	TRBJ2-6	TGTGCCAGCAGCCCTTTGCCCTCTGGGGCCAACGTCCTGACTTTC	CASSPLPSGANVLTF
13	.	.	TRBV7-8	TRBJ1-1	TGTGCCAGCAGCCCCAGGGGGAACACTGAAGCTTTCTTT	CASSPRGNTEAFF
16	.	.	TRBV11-2	TRBJ2-1	TGTGCCAGCAGCTTAGGGTTATGGGGGGCATACAATGAGCAGTTCTTC	CASSLGLWGAYNEQFF
16	.	.	TRBV10-3	TRBJ2-2	TGTGCCATCAGTGAAGGTGGGGCAATCGACACCGGGGAGCTGTTTTTT	CAISEGGAIDTGELFF
13	.	.	TRBV10-3	TRBJ1-5	TGTGCCATCAGTGCTGAAGGGGATCAGCCCCAGCATTTT	CAISAEGDQPQHF
13	.	.	TRBV6-5	TRBJ1-2	TGTGCCAGCAGAGAGGACATCCAACGGAGCTACACCTTC	CASREDIQRSYTF
14	.	.	TRBV18	TRBJ1-1	TGTGCCAGCTCCCTCGCGGAAATGAACACTGAAGCTTTCTTT	CASSLAEMNTEAFF
14	.	.	TRBV5-4	TRBJ1-2	TGTGCCAGCAGCTTGGGTTGGAGGGAGTATGGCTACACCTTC	CASSLGWREYGYTF
13	.	.	TRBV5-8	TRBJ2-7	TGTGCCAGCCGAGGTACACCGCCCTACGAGCAGTACTTC	CASRGTPPYEQYF
16	.	.	TRBV6-5	TRBJ2-3	TGTGCCAGCAGTTACCCCCAGGCCTCTAGCACAGATACGCAGTATTTT	CASSYPQASSTDTQYF
13	.	TRBD1	TRBV9	TRBJ2-5	TGTGCCAGCAGCGCTGGGGACAGCCAGACCCAGTACTTC	CASSAGDSQTQYF
14	.	.	TRBV6-6	TRBJ1-4	TGTGCCAGCAGTCAACCGTCAGCTAATGAAAAACTGTTTTTT	CASSQPSANEKLFF
16	.	.	TRBV11-2	TRBJ2-1	TGTCCCAGTCCAAGACTCCGCGACGGGGGGCAAAGGGAGCAGTTCTTC	CPSPRLRDGGQREQFF
12	.	.	TRBV19	TRBJ1-2	TGTGCCAGTAGTGCCACCAACTATGGCTACACCTTC	CASSATNYGYTF
13	.	.	TRBV7-9	TRBJ2-7	TGTGCCAGCAGCTCCAGAGACATGTACGAGCAGTACTTC	CASSSRDMYEQYF
15	.	TRBD1	TRBV6-5	TRBJ1-5	TGTGCCAGCAGCTTTGGGACAGGCCTCAATCAGCCCCAGCATTTT	CASSFGTGLNQPQHF
13	.	.	TRBV14	TRBJ2-2	TGTGCCAGCAGAGGACAACAAACCGGGGAGCTGTTTTTT	CASRGQQTGELFF
14	.	TRBD2	TRBV10-1	TRBJ2-7	TGCGCCAGCAGTGATGGCGCGGGAGAGGACGAGCAGTACTTC	CASSDGAGEDEQYF
19	.	TRBD2	TRBV9	TRBJ2-2	TGTGCCAGCAGCGTAGGGGCCGGGACTAGCGGGAGAGGCACCGGGGAGCTGTTTTTT	CASSVGAGTSGRGTGELFF
15	.	.	TRBV7-2	TRBJ2-7	TGTGCCAGCAGCCCCTCGCAGGTTCTACCCTACGAGCAGTACTTC	CASSPSQVLPYEQYF
12	.	.	TRBV12-3/TRBV12-4	TRBJ1-2	TGTGCCAGCAGGCCGGGGGGTGGTGGCTACACCTTC	CASRPGGGGYTF
15	.	TRBD1	TRBV6-5	TRBJ2-5	TGTGCCAGCAGTACGGGGACAGGGGGCGGAGAGACCCAGTACTTC	CASSTGTGGGETQYF
11	.	.	TRBV10-2	TRBJ1-1	TGCGCCAGCAGTTCTCACACTGAAGCTTTCTTT	CASSSHTEAFF
15	.	.	TRBV2	TRBJ2-2	TGTGCCAGCAGGAGGCTAGCCGAGGTTACCGGGGAGCTGTTTTTT	CASRRLAEVTGELFF
12	once	.	TRBV11-3	TRBJ1-1	TGTGCCATCTCGGCCATGAACACTGAAGCTTTCTTT	CAISAMNTEAFF
13	.	TRBD1	TRBV29-1	TRBJ1-6	TGCAGCGTTGCTTCCACAGGGGATTCACCCCTCCACTTT	CSVASTGDSPLHF
14	.	.	TRBV5-1	TRBJ1-1	TGCGCCAGCAGCTTTGCCCCAATGAACACTGAAGCTTTCTTT	CASSFAPMNTEAFF
16	.	TRBD1	TRBV19	TRBJ1-5	TGTGCCAGTCGGGGGGGAGGGGGCGCCGGCAATCAGCCCCAGCATTTT	CASRGGGGAGNQPQHF
15	.	TRBD2	TRBV2	TRBJ2-5	TGTGCCAGCAGTGGGCTAGCGGGGGGGCCAGAGACCCAGTACTTC	CASSGLAGGPETQYF
14	.	TRBD2	TRBV6-4	TRBJ2-3	TGTGCCAGCAGTGCAAGCGGGGCCCCAGATACGCAGTATTTT	CASSASGAPDTQYF
14	.	TRBD1	TRBV11-2	TRBJ1-1	TGTGCCAGCAGCTCGACAGGGGATGTGACTGAAGCTTTCTTT	CASSSTGDVTEAFF
16	.	.	TRBV6-6	TRBJ2-7	TGTGCCAGCAGCCCTATCGGGTTCGAGGGCAAGCACGAGCAGTACTTC	CASSPIGFEGKHEQYF
14	.	.	TRBV19	TRBJ1-6	TGTGCCAGTAGTCAGAGGGGCTATAATTCACCCCTCCACTTT	CASSQRGYNSPLHF
10	.	.	TRBV10-1	TRBJ2-7	TGCGCCAGGCGAGACTACGAGCAGTACTTC	CARRDYEQYF
12	.	.	TRBV6-5	TRBJ1-1	TGTGCCAGCAGTCCTGACATCACTGAAGCTTTCTTT	CASSPDITEAFF